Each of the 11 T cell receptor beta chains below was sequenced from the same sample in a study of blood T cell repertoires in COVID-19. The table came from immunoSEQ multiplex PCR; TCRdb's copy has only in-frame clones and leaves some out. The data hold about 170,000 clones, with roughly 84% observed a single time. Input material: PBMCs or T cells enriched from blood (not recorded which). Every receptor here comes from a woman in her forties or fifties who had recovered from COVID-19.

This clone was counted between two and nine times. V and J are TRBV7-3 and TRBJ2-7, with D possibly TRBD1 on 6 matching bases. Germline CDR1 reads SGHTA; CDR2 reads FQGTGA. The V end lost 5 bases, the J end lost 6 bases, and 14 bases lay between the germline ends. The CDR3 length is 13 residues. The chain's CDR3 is CASSATGQGEQYF. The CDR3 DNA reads TGTGCCAGCAGCGCCACAGGGCAAGGCGAGCAGTACTTC.

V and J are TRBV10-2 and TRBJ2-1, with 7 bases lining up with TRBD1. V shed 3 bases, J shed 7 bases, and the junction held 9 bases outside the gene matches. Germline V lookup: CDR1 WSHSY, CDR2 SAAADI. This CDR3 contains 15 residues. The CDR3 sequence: CASSDLTTGRNEQFF. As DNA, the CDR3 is TGCGCCAGCAGTGACCTAACGACAGGGCGGAATGAGCAGTTCTTC.

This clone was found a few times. The CDR3 here is CASSRQGNPYGYTF. CDR3 DNA sequence: TGTGCCAGCTCTCGGCAGGGCAACCCCTATGGCTACACCTTC. The V call is TRBV18, the J call TRBJ1-2; a weak D match, TRBD1 (5 bases). Per the germline V gene, CDR1 is KGHSH and CDR2 is LQKENI. Trimming left V 6 bases short and J 4 bases short, with 15 bases between. The CDR3 runs 14 residues.

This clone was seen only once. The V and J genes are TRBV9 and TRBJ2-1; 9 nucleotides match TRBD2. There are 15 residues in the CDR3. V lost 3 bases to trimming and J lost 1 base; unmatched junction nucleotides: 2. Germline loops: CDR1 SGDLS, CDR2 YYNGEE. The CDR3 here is CASSGLAESYNEQFF. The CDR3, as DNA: TGTGCCAGCAGCGGACTAGCGGAATCCTACAATGAGCAGTTCTTC.

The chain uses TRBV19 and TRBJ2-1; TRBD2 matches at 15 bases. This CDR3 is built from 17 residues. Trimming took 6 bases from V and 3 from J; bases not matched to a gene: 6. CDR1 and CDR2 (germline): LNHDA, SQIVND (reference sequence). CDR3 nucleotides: TGTGCCAGTAGCGGACTAGCGGGAGGGCCTCACTACAATGAGCAGTTCTTC. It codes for CASSGLAGGPHYNEQFF.

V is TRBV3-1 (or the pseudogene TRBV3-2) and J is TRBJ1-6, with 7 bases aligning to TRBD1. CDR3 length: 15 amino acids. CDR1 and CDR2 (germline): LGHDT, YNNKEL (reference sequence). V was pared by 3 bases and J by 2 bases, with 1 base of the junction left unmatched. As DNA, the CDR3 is TGTGCCAGCAGCCAGGGACAGACCTATAATTCACCCCTCCACTTT. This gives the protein CASSQGQTYNSPLHF.

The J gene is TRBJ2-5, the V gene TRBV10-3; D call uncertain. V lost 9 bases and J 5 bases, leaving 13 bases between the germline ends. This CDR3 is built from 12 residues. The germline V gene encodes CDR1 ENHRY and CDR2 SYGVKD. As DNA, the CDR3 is TGTGCCATTGGCCGAGACTGGGAGACCCAGTACTTC. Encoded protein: CAIGRDWETQYF.

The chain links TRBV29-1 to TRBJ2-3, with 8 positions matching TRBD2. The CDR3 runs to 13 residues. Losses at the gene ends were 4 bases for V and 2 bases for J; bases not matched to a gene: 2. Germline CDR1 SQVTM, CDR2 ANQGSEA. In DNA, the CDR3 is TGCAGCGTTGGCGGGGGGTCCACAGATACGCAGTATTTT. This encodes CSVGGGSTDTQYF.

The CDR3 DNA follows: TGTGCCAGTAGCAAACCGACAGGTTGGAGCACTGAAGCTTTCTTT. It codes for CASSKPTGWSTEAFF. The chain employs TRBV19 and TRBJ1-1; a weak D match, TRBD1 (6 bases). Germline CDR1 is LNHDA and CDR2 is SQIVND (reference sequence). V was shortened by 6 bases and J by 4 bases, with 18 bases between the two germline ends. The CDR3 loop spans 15 amino acids.

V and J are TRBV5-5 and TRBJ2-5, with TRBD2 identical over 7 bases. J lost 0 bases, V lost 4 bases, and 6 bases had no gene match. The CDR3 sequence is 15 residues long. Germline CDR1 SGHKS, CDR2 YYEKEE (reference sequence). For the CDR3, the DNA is TGTGCCAGCAGCCAGGAGGGACTAAACCAAGAGACCCAGTACTTC. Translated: CASSQEGLNQETQYF.

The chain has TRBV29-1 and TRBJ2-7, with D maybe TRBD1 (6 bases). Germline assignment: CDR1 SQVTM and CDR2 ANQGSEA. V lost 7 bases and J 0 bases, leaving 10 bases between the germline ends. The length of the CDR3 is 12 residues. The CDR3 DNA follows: TGCAGCGCCGTGACAGGCTCCTACGAGCAGTACTTC. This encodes CSAVTGSYEQYF.